This TCR beta chain was retrieved from a study of blood T cell repertoires in COVID-19. Study-level information: From the United States, Italy and Spain came samples of acute and convalescent COVID-19.

V dropped 7 bases and J dropped 2 bases, with 14 bases sitting between them. CDR3 length: 14 amino acids. Germline V gene lookup returns CDR1 SEHNR and CDR2 FQNEAQ (reference sequence). In the authors' workflow: Estimation of nucleated cell counts relied on the amplification of reference gene primers. Sequencing used immunoSEQ multiplex PCR; TCRdb keeps in-frame clones, though not all of them. V and J calls and clone size are given by that table; D and trimming were obtained from the DNA. This table has about 190,000 clones, 70% to 90% appearing once. V gene TRBV7-9 combines with J gene TRBJ1-1; D possibly corresponds to TRBD1 (5 bases). Specimen: peripheral blood. This sequence was found in a woman in her thirties or forties who had recovered from COVID-19. The CDR3 sequence: CASTSGDLNTEAFF. The CDR3 DNA follows: TGTGCCAGCACCTCGGGGGACCTAAACACTGAAGCTTTCTTT.